This entry lists 4 T cell receptor beta chains sequenced from one sample in a study of graft-versus-host responses after intestinal transplantation. Their target antigens are unknown. Profiled with immunoSEQ multiplex PCR; TCRdb holds only in-frame clones, not every one. The sample contains roughly 120,000 clones, about nine tenths of which appear only once. This sample comprised unstimulated CD4+ T cells sorted from spleen or lymph node cells, obtained before intestinal transplant. Receptors originate from a human donor who received an intestinal transplant.

V and J are TRBV11-2 and TRBJ2-2; 8 bases fit TRBD1. Trimming removed 5 bases from V and 8 bases from J; junction bases left unmatched: 7. The germline CDR1 and CDR2 sequences are SGHAT and FQNNGV. The CDR3 is 14 residues long. CDR3: CASSPRTGLGELFF. CDR3 DNA sequence: TGTGCCAGCAGCCCAAGGACAGGGCTTGGGGAGCTGTTTTTT.

This clone was observed once. The gene calls are TRBV29-1 and TRBJ2-7, with D tentatively TRBD2 (5 bases). This CDR3 has 12 amino acids. Deletions cut 6 bases from V and 3 bases from J, with 12 bases between. Germline CDR1 and CDR2: SQVTM and ANQGSEA. CDR3: CSVAMGSYEQYF. CDR3 nucleotide sequence: TGCAGCGTGGCCATGGGGAGCTACGAGCAGTACTTC.

This rearrangement joins TRBV7-2 to TRBJ1-5; D is uncertain. Germline values: CDR1 SGHTA, CDR2 FQGNSA. V was cut by 2 bases and J by 7 bases, with 9 bases left in between. The CDR3 runs 13 residues. The CDR3: CASSLSGEQPQHF. Written as DNA, the CDR3 is TGTGCCAGCAGCTTATCTGGGGAGCAGCCCCAGCATTTT.

V and J are TRBV19 and TRBJ2-5; 13 bases line up with TRBD2. This CDR3 region has 20 residues. In germline, CDR1 is LNHDA, CDR2 SQIVND (reference sequence). J was trimmed by 3 bases and V by 7 bases; bases with no gene match: 20. The CDR3 is CASNSTSRGLAGATKETQYF. In nucleotides, the CDR3 is TGTGCCAGTAATAGTACGTCCCGAGGACTAGCGGGGGCCACGAAAGAGACCCAGTACTTC.